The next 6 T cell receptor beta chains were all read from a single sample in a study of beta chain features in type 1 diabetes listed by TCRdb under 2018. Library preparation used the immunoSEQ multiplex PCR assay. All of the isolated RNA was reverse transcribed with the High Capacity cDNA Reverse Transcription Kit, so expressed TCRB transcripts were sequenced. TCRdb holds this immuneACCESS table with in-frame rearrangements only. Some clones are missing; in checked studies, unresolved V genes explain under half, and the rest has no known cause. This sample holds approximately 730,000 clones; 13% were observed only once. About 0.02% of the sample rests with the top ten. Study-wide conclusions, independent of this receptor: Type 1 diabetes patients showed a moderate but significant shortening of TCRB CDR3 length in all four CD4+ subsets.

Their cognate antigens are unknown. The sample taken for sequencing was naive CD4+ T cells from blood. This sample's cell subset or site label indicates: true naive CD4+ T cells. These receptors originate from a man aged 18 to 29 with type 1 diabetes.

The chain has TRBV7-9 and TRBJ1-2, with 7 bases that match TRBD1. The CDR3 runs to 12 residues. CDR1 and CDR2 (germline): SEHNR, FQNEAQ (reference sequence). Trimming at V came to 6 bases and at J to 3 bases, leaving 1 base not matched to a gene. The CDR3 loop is CASRGTDYGYTF. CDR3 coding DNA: TGTGCCAGCAGGGGGACAGACTATGGCTACACCTTC.

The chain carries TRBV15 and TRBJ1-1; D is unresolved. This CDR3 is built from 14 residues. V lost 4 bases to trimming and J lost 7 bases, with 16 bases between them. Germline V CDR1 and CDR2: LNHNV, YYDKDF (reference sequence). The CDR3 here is CATSTFNGPDEAFF. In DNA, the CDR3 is TGTGCCACCAGCACCTTCAACGGGCCTGATGAAGCTTTCTTT.

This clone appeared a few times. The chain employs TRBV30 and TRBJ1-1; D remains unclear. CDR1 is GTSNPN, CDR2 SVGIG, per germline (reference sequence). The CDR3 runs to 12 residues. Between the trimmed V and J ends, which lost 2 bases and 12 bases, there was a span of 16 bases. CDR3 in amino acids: CAWSPLSGSTFF. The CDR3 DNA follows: TGTGCCTGGAGTCCCCTCAGTGGGAGCACTTTCTTT.

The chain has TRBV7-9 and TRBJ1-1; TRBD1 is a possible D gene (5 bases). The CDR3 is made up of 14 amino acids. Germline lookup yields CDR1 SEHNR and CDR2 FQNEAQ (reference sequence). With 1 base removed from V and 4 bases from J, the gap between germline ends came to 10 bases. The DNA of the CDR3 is TGTGCCAGCAGCTTAGAAGGTAGGGGCACTGAAGCTTTCTTT. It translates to CASSLEGRGTEAFF.

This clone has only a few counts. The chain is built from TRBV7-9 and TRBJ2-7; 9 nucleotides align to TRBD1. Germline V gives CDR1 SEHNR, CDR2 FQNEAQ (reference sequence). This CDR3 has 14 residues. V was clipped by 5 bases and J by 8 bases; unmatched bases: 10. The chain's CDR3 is CASSLGTGREKQYF. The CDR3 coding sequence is TGTGCCAGCAGCCTAGGGACAGGGAGGGAGAAGCAGTACTTC. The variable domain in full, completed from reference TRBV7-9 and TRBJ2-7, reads DTGVSQNPRHKITKRGQNVTFRCDPISEHNRLYWYRQTLGQGPEFLTYFQNEAQLEKSRLLSDRFSAERPKGSFSTLEIQRTEQGDSAMYLCASSLGTGREKQYFGPGTRLTVT.

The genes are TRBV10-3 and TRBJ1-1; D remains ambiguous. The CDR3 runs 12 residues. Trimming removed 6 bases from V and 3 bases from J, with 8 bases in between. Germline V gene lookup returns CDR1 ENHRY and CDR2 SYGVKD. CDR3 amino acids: CAISGMDTEAFF. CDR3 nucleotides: TGTGCCATCAGCGGGATGGACACTGAAGCTTTCTTT.